One and the same sample provided the 12 T cell receptor beta chains below, sequenced in a study of neurological immune-mediated disorders. From the 5' RACE reads, TCRdb called clonotypes with MiXCR, one entry per CDR3 protein. This table has about 62,000 distinct CDR3 sequences, less than 4% appearing once. Sequencing was carried out using PBMCs. These receptors were taken from a woman in her forties or fifties with multiple sclerosis.

This clonotype was seen a few times. V usage is TRBV12-3 or TRBV12-4 and J usage is TRBJ2-7; 8 bases align to TRBD1. V shed 3 bases, J shed 5 bases, and the junction held 3 bases outside the gene matches. The CDR3 covers 13 residues. CDR3 loop: CASSLPGGHEQYF. CDR3 DNA sequence: TGTGCCAGCAGTTTGCCAGGGGGCCACGAGCAGTACTTC.

This sequence joins TRBV7-2 and TRBJ2-5, with 7 positions matching TRBD1. Trimming at V came to 3 bases and at J to 5 bases, leaving 6 bases not matched to a gene. The CDR3 covers 14 residues. Per germline, CDR1 SGHTA and CDR2 FQGNSA. The CDR3 DNA reads as TGTGCCAGCAGCTTTGGCCCACAGGGGGAGACCCAGTACTTC. Translated, it gives CASSFGPQGETQYF.

This clonotype occurred many times. The chain employs TRBV9 and TRBJ2-1, with 12 bases that match TRBD2. The CDR3 totals 17 residues. The germline gives CDR1 SGDLS, CDR2 YYNGEE. Trimming removed 3 bases from V and 4 bases from J; junction bases left unmatched: 8. This CDR3 reads CASSDPRTSGNYNEQFF. The CDR3 bases are TGTGCCAGCAGCGACCCGAGGACTAGCGGGAATTACAATGAGCAGTTCTTC.

This clonotype was observed many times. The V gene is TRBV9, the J gene TRBJ2-1; D ambiguous. The germline V gene has CDR1 SGDLS and CDR2 YYNGEE. Deletions cut 0 bases from V and 0 bases from J, with 7 bases between. The CDR3 consists of 15 residues. CDR3 sequence (DNA): TGTGCCAGCAGCGTAGACAGCAGCTCCTACAATGAGCAGTTCTTC. This codes for CASSVDSSSYNEQFF.

In this sample, this clonotype turned up many times. The chain's CDR3 is CASSLWRRNNEQFF. CDR3 DNA sequence: TGTGCCAGCAGTTTATGGCGCAGGAACAATGAGCAGTTCTTC. The V gene is TRBV12-3 or TRBV12-4, the J gene TRBJ2-1; D gene uncertain. CDR3 size: 14 residues. Trimming removed 2 bases from V and 5 bases from J, with 10 bases in between.

This clonotype was observed many times. CDR3 nucleotide sequence: TGTGCCAGCAGCTTAGGCGGGAGTCAGTACGAGCAGTACTTC. It yields the protein CASSLGGSQYEQYF. The chain carries TRBV7-2 and TRBJ2-7; the match to TRBD2 covers 7 bases. CDR3 length: 14 residues. Looked up from germline, CDR1 is SGHTA and CDR2 is FQGNSA. V was clipped by 1 base and J by 4 bases; unmatched bases: 4.

This clonotype was observed many times. The rearrangement joins TRBV7-2 to TRBJ2-6; D is ambiguous. Deletions cut 0 bases from V and 2 bases from J, with 5 bases between. The germline gives CDR1 SGHTA, CDR2 FQGNSA. The CDR3 covers 15 residues. The DNA of the CDR3 is TGTGCCAGCAGCTTAGCCCAGGCTGGGGCCAACGTCCTGACTTTC. Amino acid sequence: CASSLAQAGANVLTF.

The table lists this clonotype with many counts. V gene TRBV7-9 combines with J gene TRBJ2-5; D remains unclear. The V end was cut by 0 bases, the J end by 3 bases, with 11 bases between. The CDR3 is 15 residues long. CDR1 SEHNR and CDR2 FQNEAQ come from the germline V gene (reference sequence). The CDR3 nucleotides read TGTGCCAGCAGCTTAGCGCTAGGCCAGAAAGAGACCCAGTACTTC. Protein sequence: CASSLALGQKETQYF.

This clonotype was found many times. The gene calls are TRBV9 and TRBJ2-5; 10 bases agree with TRBD1. The CDR3 has 15 amino acids. V was pared by 4 bases and J by 6 bases, with 9 bases of the junction left unmatched. Germline values: CDR1 SGDLS, CDR2 YYNGEE. The CDR3 protein is CASSPQPGQGQTQYF. The CDR3 DNA reads as TGTGCCAGCAGCCCCCAGCCGGGACAGGGGCAGACCCAGTACTTC.

This clonotype was observed many times. V is TRBV5-1 and J is TRBJ1-1, with D possibly matching TRBD1 (5 bases). CDR1 and CDR2 from the germline V gene are SGHRS and YFSETQ. The CDR3 has 13 amino acids. Trimming stripped 7 bases from V and 8 bases from J, with 18 bases between. The CDR3 nucleotides read TGCGCCAGCGTCCTCGGGGCCCCATGGGAAGCTTTCTTT. Protein product: CASVLGAPWEAFF.

This clonotype was counted many times. The chain combines TRBV2 with TRBJ1-4; the match to TRBD1 covers 7 bases. The CDR3 extends over 15 amino acids. Germline CDR1 SNHLY, CDR2 FYNNEI. V lost 8 bases and J lost 1; bases outside the gene matches: 7. CDR3 amino acids: CASGRDRLTNEKLFF. The DNA of the CDR3 is TGTGCCAGCGGCAGGGACAGACTAACTAATGAAAAACTGTTTTTT.

This clonotype was recorded many times. The CDR3 region has the DNA TGCGCCAGCAGCTTGGGTGACACCTTAGCCTACAATGAGCAGTTCTTC. Its translation is CASSLGDTLAYNEQFF. This chain links TRBV5-1 with TRBJ2-1; no firm D call. This CDR3 contains 16 residues. V was trimmed by 0 bases and J by 2 bases, leaving 12 bases between them. Germline values: CDR1 SGHRS, CDR2 YFSETQ.